The T cell receptor (beta chain) under discussion was sequenced for a study of OX40 agonist ivuxolimab in advanced cancers. The CDR3 covers 14 residues. Trimming cost V 0 bases and J 4 bases, with 9 bases left between them. The germline V gene has CDR1 LNHNV and CDR2 YYDKDF (reference sequence). Sequencing used immunoSEQ multiplex PCR; TCRdb keeps in-frame clones, though not all of them. The sample holds about 50,000 clones, about 81% seen once. Here the sequenced sample was CD4+ or CD8+ T cells sorted from blood, taken in a trial of the OX40 agonist ivuxolimab. The chain has TRBV15 and TRBJ2-5; no reliable D call. The origin of this receptor is an adult with an advanced solid tumor such as melanoma, head and neck, liver or kidney cancer. CDR3 nucleotides: TGTGCCACCAGCAGAGATCTAACGGTAGAGACCCAGTACTTC. It yields the protein CATSRDLTVETQYF.